The count of the clone carrying this T cell receptor beta chain is one. The table came from immunoSEQ multiplex PCR; TCRdb's copy has only in-frame clones and leaves some out. Of 20,000 or so clones in the sample, about 90% were seen once. This specimen belongs to a study of blood T cell repertoires in COVID-19. The sample consisted of peripheral blood. The clonotype was recovered from a human donor in a cohort sampled during active COVID-19.

The CDR3 region has the DNA TGTGCCAGCAGCCGGACTTACAGCACAGATACGCAGTATTTT. It codes for CASSRTYSTDTQYF. V gene TRBV11-2 combines with J gene TRBJ2-3; a weak D match, TRBD2 (5 bases). Trimming cost V 5 bases and J 0 bases, with 9 bases left between them. The CDR3 length is 14 residues. Germline V CDR1 and CDR2: SGHAT, FQNNGV.